The 23 T cell receptor beta chains below come from one sample, sequenced in a study of T-cell reconstitution after alpha-beta-depleted transplantation in children (TCRdb year 2016). Receptors were amplified or captured by PCR. This sample was sequenced with an Illumina HiSeq 2500. TCR library preparation used molecular barcoding, with unique molecular identifiers applied to normalize quantification of the TCRbeta repertoire. The raw public reads went through TCRdb reprocessing: fastp at Q25, MiXCR clone calling, in-frame beta chains kept. Each CDR3 protein gets just one entry, which takes the most common genes and DNA from the rows behind it. Counted in this sample were 81,000 or so distinct CDR3 sequences; about a sixth of them appeared once. The ten largest clones add up to 15% to 20% of the sample. In the paper's terms, the treatment or condition label means: allogeneic hematopoietic cell transplantation with graft depleted of TCRalphabeta T cells and CD19 B cells.

Sequencing used PBMCs, mostly from graft donor cells, obtained 180 days after TCRalphabeta/CD19-depleted stem cell transplant. The origin of the receptors is a male patient between 2 and 9 years old who had a stem cell transplant for acute lymphoblastic leukemia, so the T cells may come from the graft donor.

The table lists this clonotype with many counts. The rearrangement joins TRBV5-1 to TRBJ2-3, with unresolved D. CDR3 size: 14 residues. Trimming removed 0 bases at V and 0 bases at J, with 5 bases between. Germline-derived CDR1 and CDR2 are SGHRS and YFSETQ. For the CDR3, the DNA is TGCGCCAGCAGCTTGGGCAGGAGCACAGATACGCAGTATTTT. Amino acids: CASSLGRSTDTQYF.

This chain joins TRBV6-1 and TRBJ1-4, with 8 bases matching TRBD1. The CDR3 loop spans 14 amino acids. Germline loops: CDR1 MNHNS, CDR2 SASEGT. Losses at the gene ends were 6 bases for V and 7 bases for J; bases not matched to a gene: 7. The CDR3 here is CASRLQGVGEKLFF. The CDR3, as DNA: TGTGCCAGCAGACTACAGGGGGTTGGTGAAAAACTGTTTTTT.

This clonotype was seen a few times. The genes are TRBV28 and TRBJ2-1; D is unresolved. The CDR3 contains 14 residues. Per germline, CDR1 MDHEN and CDR2 SYDVKM. Trimming took off 3 bases at V and 2 bases at J, with 8 bases between the two ends. The CDR3 is CASSFRVPYNEQFF. The CDR3 bases are TGTGCCAGCAGTTTTCGGGTCCCCTACAATGAGCAGTTCTTC.

Only a few counts were recorded for this clonotype. The chain joins TRBV7-2 to TRBJ2-7, with TRBD1 as a possible D gene (5 bases). V was shortened by 5 bases and J by 5 bases, with 19 bases between the two germline ends. Germline loops: CDR1 SGHTA, CDR2 FQGNSA. The CDR3 runs to 15 residues. In DNA form, the CDR3 reads TGTGCCAGCAGCGGCCTGGGGCAGGGATACCACGAGCAGTACTTC. Residues: CASSGLGQGYHEQYF.

The chain joins TRBV2 to TRBJ2-7; TRBD2 is a possible D gene (5 bases). The CDR3 consists of 12 residues. CDR1 and CDR2 (germline): SNHLY, FYNNEI. The V and J ends lost 8 bases and 2 bases respectively, with 10 bases between them. CDR3 bases: TGTGCCAGCGGCAGGAGGACCTACGAGCAGTACTTC. This translates into CASGRRTYEQYF.

The rearrangement links TRBV29-1 to TRBJ1-2, with 9 bases identical to TRBD1. Trimming removed 6 bases from V and 8 bases from J; junction bases left unmatched: 4. Germline V gene lookup returns CDR1 SQVTM and CDR2 ANQGSEA. The CDR3 contains 11 residues. CDR3: CSVRGTGGYTF. In nucleotides, the CDR3 is TGCAGCGTGAGAGGGACAGGGGGCTACACCTTC.

The genes are TRBV7-9 and TRBJ2-2, with TRBD1 matching over 7 bases. The CDR3 is 16 residues long. Germline CDR1 SEHNR, CDR2 FQNEAQ (reference sequence). V dropped 5 bases and J dropped 6; count of bases not matched to a gene: 12. CDR3: CASSPPRGGAPGELFF. The CDR3 region has the DNA TGTGCCAGCAGCCCGCCTCGAGGGGGCGCCCCCGGGGAGCTGTTTTTT. The variable domain in full, with the rest retrieved from reference TRBV7-9 and TRBJ2-2, is DTGVSQNPRHKITKRGQNVTFRCDPISEHNRLYWYRQTLGQGPEFLTYFQNEAQLEKSRLLSDRFSAERPKGSFSTLEIQRTEQGDSAMYLCASSPPRGGAPGELFFGEGSRLTVL.

Many counts were recorded for this clonotype. J is TRBJ1-1 and V is TRBV5-1; D is undetermined. This CDR3 is 13 amino acids long. V lost 4 bases, J lost 0 bases, and 7 bases lay in between. Germline-derived CDR1 and CDR2 are SGHRS and YFSETQ. In DNA form, the CDR3 reads TGCGCCAGCAGCCCACTCATGAACACTGAAGCTTTCTTT. Amino acids: CASSPLMNTEAFF.

A few counts support this clonotype. V usage is TRBV12-3 or TRBV12-4 and J usage is TRBJ2-1, with TRBD2 identical over 12 bases. J was trimmed by 8 bases and V by 5 bases; bases with no gene match: 4. The CDR3 extends over 14 amino acids. The CDR3 nucleotides read TGTGCCAGCAGTCCTAGCGGGGGGGCCGATGAGCAGTTCTTC. This encodes CASSPSGGADEQFF.

The J gene is TRBJ2-7, the V gene TRBV20-1, with 9 bases fitting TRBD1. This CDR3 contains 14 residues. The germline V gene has CDR1 DFQATT and CDR2 SNEGSKA (reference sequence). J gave up 2 bases and V 3 bases, and 5 bases lay outside the gene matches. DNA of the CDR3: TGCAGTGCTAGGGACAGGGGCGGGACCTACGAGCAGTACTTC. Translated, it gives CSARDRGGTYEQYF.

In its sample, this clonotype was seen once. The gene calls are TRBV3-1 and TRBJ2-1; D tentatively fits TRBD1 or TRBD2 (5 bases each). V lost 6 bases and J lost 2, with 26 bases in between. Germline V gene sequence: CDR1 LGHDT, CDR2 YNNKEL (reference sequence). The length of the CDR3 is 19 residues. Here the CDR3 DNA reads TGTGCCAGCAGTCCCGGGGCCCTTTCGACGGGGCATACCTACAATGAGCAGTTCTTC. This gives the protein CASSPGALSTGHTYNEQFF.

The chain is built from TRBV12-3 or TRBV12-4 and TRBJ2-2; 8 bases are shared with TRBD2. V dropped 4 bases and J dropped 5; count of bases not matched to a gene: 6. There are 15 residues in the CDR3. The CDR3: CASSSGGLGTGELFF. The CDR3 nucleotides read TGTGCCAGCAGTTCGGGGGGACTAGGGACCGGGGAGCTGTTTTTT.

The rearrangement joins TRBV20-1 to TRBJ2-2, with D possibly TRBD1 on 6 matching bases. The V end lost 2 bases, the J end lost 0 bases, and 19 bases lay between the germline ends. The CDR3 length is 18 residues. The V gene's germline CDR1 is DFQATT and CDR2 SNEGSKA (reference sequence). CDR3 in DNA: TGCAGTGCTAGACCCCCAACAGGGAGTCGGGCGAACACCGGGGAGCTGTTTTTT. As protein: CSARPPTGSRANTGELFF.

This clonotype came up a few times. This chain connects TRBV5-1 to TRBJ1-5; possibly TRBD1 for D (5 bases). This CDR3 is built from 15 residues. Trimming shortened V by 0 bases and J by 1 base, and 8 bases separated the two germline ends. CDR1 is SGHRS, CDR2 YFSETQ, per germline. DNA for the CDR3: TGCGCCAGCAGCTTGGCTGGGGACAGCAATCAGCCCCAGCATTTT. This codes for CASSLAGDSNQPQHF. The entire variable domain, with the rest obtained from reference TRBV5-1 and TRBJ1-5, is as follows: KAGVTQTPRYLIKTRGQQVTLSCSPISGHRSVSWYQQTPGQGLQFLFEYFSETQRNKGNFPGRFSGRQFSNSRSEMNVSTLELGDSALYLCASSLAGDSNQPQHFGDGTRLSIL.

This clonotype has only a few counts. This sequence joins TRBV18 and TRBJ2-7; 7 bases map to TRBD2. Trimming took 3 bases from V and 5 from J; bases not matched to a gene: 4. The CDR3 is 13 amino acids. Germline loops: CDR1 KGHSH, CDR2 LQKENI. CDR3 protein: CASSPGLFDEQYF. The CDR3 DNA follows: TGTGCCAGCTCACCGGGACTATTCGACGAGCAGTACTTC.

This chain links TRBV7-2 with TRBJ2-3; possibly TRBD2 for D (6 bases). CDR3 length equals 15 residues. Germline loops: CDR1 SGHTA, CDR2 FQGNSA. V was trimmed by 2 bases and J by 4 bases, leaving 13 bases between them. Here the CDR3 DNA reads TGTGCCAGCAGCTTAAACGGGTGGGGGGCAGATACGCAGTATTTT. Translated, it gives CASSLNGWGADTQYF.

This clonotype was seen repeatedly, ten times or more. The V call is TRBV15, the J call TRBJ2-1; 15 bases are a match to TRBD2. The CDR3 is 18 residues long. V gave up 2 bases and J gave up 9 bases; unmatched junction bases: 11. Germline V gives CDR1 LNHNV, CDR2 YYDKDF (reference sequence). The CDR3, as DNA: TGTGCCACCAGCAGACCGCCGGGACTAGCGGGGGGAACGGGTGAGCAGTTCTTC. Its translation is CATSRPPGLAGGTGEQFF.

This clonotype came up a few times. Its ends do not fully match the called genes, so a read error is possible. CDR3: CAGRRGGNGKLFF. Here the CDR3 DNA reads TGTGCCGGCAGAAGGGGTGGGAATGGAAAACTGTTTTTT. This chain connects TRBV7-9 to TRBJ1-4; TRBD1 is a possible D gene (5 bases). CDR1 and CDR2 from the germline V gene are SEHNR and FQNEAQ (reference sequence). The CDR3 spans 13 residues. Based on the CDR3 plus reference TRBV7-9 and TRBJ1-4, the full variable domain is DTGVSQNPRHKITKRGQNVTFRCDPISEHNRLYWYRQTLGQGPEFLTYFQNEAQLEKSRLLSDRFSAERPKGSFSTLEIQRTEQGDSAMYLCAGRRGGNGKLFFGSGTQLSVL.

This clonotype was seen more than once but under ten times. The V call is TRBV6-5, the J call TRBJ2-7; TRBD2 aligns across 7 bases. This CDR3 has 16 residues. The junction had 11 bases not matched to a gene; V was cut back by 2 bases and J by 4 bases. Germline V lookup: CDR1 MNHEY, CDR2 SVGAGI. The CDR3 here is CASSYGGDWGGYEQYF. CDR3 nucleotides: TGTGCCAGCAGTTACGGTGGGGACTGGGGGGGGTACGAGCAGTACTTC.

This chain connects TRBV24-1 to TRBJ2-1; 8 bases align to TRBD2. Germline V gene lookup returns CDR1 KGHDR and CDR2 SFDVKD. The junction had 5 bases not matched to a gene; V was cut back by 2 bases and J by 3 bases. The CDR3 extends over 16 amino acids. CDR3 amino acids: CATSDSKRGLYNEQFF. Here the CDR3 DNA reads TGTGCCACCAGTGATTCGAAGCGGGGGCTCTACAATGAGCAGTTCTTC.

This rearrangement joins TRBV20-1 to TRBJ2-5; D is ambiguous. The CDR3 has 14 amino acids. The germline V gene encodes CDR1 DFQATT and CDR2 SNEGSKA (reference sequence). V lost 3 bases and J lost 4, with 15 bases in between. Here the CDR3 reads CSASDRVPLETQYF. CDR3 sequence (DNA): TGCAGTGCTAGTGACCGGGTTCCCCTAGAGACCCAGTACTTC.

This clonotype turned up a few times. The chain joins TRBV5-1 to TRBJ2-1; no reliable D call. Germline CDR1 is SGHRS and CDR2 is YFSETQ. This CDR3 is 15 amino acids long. The V end was cut by 4 bases, the J end by 7 bases, with 18 bases between. The CDR3 here is CASSPPGALGNEQFF. Written as DNA, the CDR3 is TGCGCCAGCAGCCCGCCTGGAGCCCTTGGGAATGAGCAGTTCTTC.

Many counts were recorded for this clonotype. The CDR3 coding sequence is TGTGCCTCACAGGGGGGGGGCTATGAGCAGTTCTTC. It yields the protein CASQGGGYEQFF. The chain has TRBV12-3 or TRBV12-4 and TRBJ2-1; perhaps TRBD1 as D (8 bases). V dropped 11 bases and J dropped 8 bases, with 16 bases sitting between them. The CDR3 loop spans 12 amino acids.